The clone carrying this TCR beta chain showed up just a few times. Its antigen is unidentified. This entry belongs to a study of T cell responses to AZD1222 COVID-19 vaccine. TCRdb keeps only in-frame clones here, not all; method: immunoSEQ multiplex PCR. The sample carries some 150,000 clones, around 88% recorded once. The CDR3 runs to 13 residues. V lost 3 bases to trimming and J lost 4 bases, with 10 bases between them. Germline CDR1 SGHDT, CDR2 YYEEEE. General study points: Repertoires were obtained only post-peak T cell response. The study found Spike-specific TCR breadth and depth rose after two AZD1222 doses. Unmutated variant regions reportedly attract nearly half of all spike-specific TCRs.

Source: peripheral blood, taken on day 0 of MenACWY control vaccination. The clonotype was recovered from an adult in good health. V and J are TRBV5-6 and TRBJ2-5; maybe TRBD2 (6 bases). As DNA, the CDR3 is TGTGCCAGCAGCTCGGGGGTGAGAGAGACCCAGTACTTC. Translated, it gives CASSSGVRETQYF.